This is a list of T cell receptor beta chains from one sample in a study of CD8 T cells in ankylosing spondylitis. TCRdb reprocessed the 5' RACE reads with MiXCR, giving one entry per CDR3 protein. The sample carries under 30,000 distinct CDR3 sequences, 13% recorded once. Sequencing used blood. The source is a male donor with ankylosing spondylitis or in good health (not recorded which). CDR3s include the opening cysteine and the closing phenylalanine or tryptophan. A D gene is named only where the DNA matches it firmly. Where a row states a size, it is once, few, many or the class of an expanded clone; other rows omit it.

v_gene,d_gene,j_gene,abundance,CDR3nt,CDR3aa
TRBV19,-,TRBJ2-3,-,TGTGCCAGTAGTATAGATCGAACCCCAGATACGCAGTATTTT,CASSIDRTPDTQYF
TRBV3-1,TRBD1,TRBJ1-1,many,TGTGCCAGCAGCCAAGATAGGGGCAGGGGGCGGGTAGAAGCTTTCTTT,CASSQDRGRGRVEAFF
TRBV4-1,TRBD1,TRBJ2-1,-,TGCGCCAGCAGCCAACTCCCCGGGACAGGGACTTTCAATGAGCAGTTCTTC,CASSQLPGTGTFNEQFF
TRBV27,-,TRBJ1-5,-,TGTGCCAGCAGCCCGGGACGGAACAATCAGCCCCAGCATTTT,CASSPGRNNQPQHF
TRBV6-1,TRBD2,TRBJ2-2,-,TGTGCCAGCAGCGCGTTTGCGGGGGCGAACACCGGGGAGCTGTTTTTT,CASSAFAGANTGELFF
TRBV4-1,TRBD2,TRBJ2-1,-,TGCGCCAGCAGCCTCGACGGGACTAGCGGTAACAATGAGCAGTTCTTC,CASSLDGTSGNNEQFF
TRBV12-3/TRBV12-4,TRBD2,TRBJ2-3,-,TGTGCCAGCACCCCCCGGGAGGCGGGGGGCACAGATACGCAGTATTTT,CASTPREAGGTDTQYF
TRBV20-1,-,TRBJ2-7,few,TGCAGTGCTAGACAGGGCGGCGAGCAGTACTTC,CSARQGGEQYF
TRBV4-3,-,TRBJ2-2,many,TGCGCCAGCAGCCTCCAAGGGCATAGGGCCGGGGAGCTGTTTTTT,CASSLQGHRAGELFF
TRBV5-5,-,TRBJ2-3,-,TGTGCCAGTTCACAGCAAACTAGCACAGATACGCAGTATTTT,CASSQQTSTDTQYF
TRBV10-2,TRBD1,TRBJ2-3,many,TGCGCCAGCAGTGAGTCGAGGGGGACAGGCGGGGCAGATACGCAGTATTTT,CASSESRGTGGADTQYF
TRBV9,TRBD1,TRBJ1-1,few,TGTGCCAGCAGCGTCCGGGACAGGAACACTGAAGCTTTCTTT,CASSVRDRNTEAFF
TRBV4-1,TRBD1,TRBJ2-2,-,TGCGCCAGCAGCCAAGTTGACAGGGTGGCCACCGGGGAGCTGTTTTTT,CASSQVDRVATGELFF
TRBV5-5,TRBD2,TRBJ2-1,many,TGTGCCAGCAGCTTAAGAGCGGGGGGCTCCGAAAGCTCCTACAATGAGCAGTTCTTC,CASSLRAGGSESSYNEQFF
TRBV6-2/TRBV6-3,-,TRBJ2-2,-,TGTGCCAGCAGTTACTCTCCCACCGGGGAGCTGTTTTTT,CASSYSPTGELFF
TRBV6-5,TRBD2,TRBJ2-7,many,TGTGCCTGCGGGGGGGGGACTCCTTCCTACGAGCAGTACTTC,CACGGGTPSYEQYF
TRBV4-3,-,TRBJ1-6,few,TGCGCCAGCAGCCAGGGTCTCCGGAGTACGGCCCTCCACTTT,CASSQGLRSTALHF
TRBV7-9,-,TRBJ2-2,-,TGTGCCAGCAGCGATGAATGGGCCCCCCCCGGGGAGCTGTTTTTT,CASSDEWAPPGELFF
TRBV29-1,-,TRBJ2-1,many,TGCAGCGTTGAAGAGTACAATGAGCAGTTCTTC,CSVEEYNEQFF
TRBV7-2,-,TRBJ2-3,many,TGTGCCAGCAGCCTCCCTAGCACAGATACGCAGTATTTT,CASSLPSTDTQYF
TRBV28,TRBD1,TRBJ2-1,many,TGTGCCAGCAGTCAACCGGTGGGACAGGGGTGGCACAATGAGCAGTTCTTC,CASSQPVGQGWHNEQFF
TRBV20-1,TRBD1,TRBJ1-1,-,TGCAGTGCTAGAGAACTCGGACAGGGGGCCATAGCTTTCTTT,CSARELGQGAIAFF
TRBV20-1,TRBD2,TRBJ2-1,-,TGCAGTGGAACTAGCGGGGGGGCCTACAATGAGCAGTTCTTC,CSGTSGGAYNEQFF
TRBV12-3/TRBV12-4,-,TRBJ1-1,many,TGTGCCAGCAGTTCCTCAGGGCTTAACACTGAAGCTTTCTTT,CASSSSGLNTEAFF
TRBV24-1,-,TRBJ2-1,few,TGTGCCACCAGTGATTTCGCCGACGAGCAGTTCTTC,CATSDFADEQFF
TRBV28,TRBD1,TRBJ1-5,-,TGTGCCAGCAGTTTAGACAGGGGGTTTCGCCAGCCCCAGCATTTT,CASSLDRGFRQPQHF
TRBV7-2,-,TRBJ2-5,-,TGTGCCAGCACTAATCGGGGAGAGACCCAGTACTTC,CASTNRGETQYF
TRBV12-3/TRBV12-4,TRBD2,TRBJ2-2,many,TGTGCCAGTTCGGCGCTGCTAGCGGGAGGAACCGGGGAGCTGTTTTTT,CASSALLAGGTGELFF
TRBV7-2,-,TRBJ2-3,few,TGTGCCAGCAGCGCGCAATTCGGGCGCACAGATACGCAGTATTTT,CASSAQFGRTDTQYF
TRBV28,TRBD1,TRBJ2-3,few,TGTGCCAGCAGTTTGACAGGGGGGCGTGATACGCAGTATTTT,CASSLTGGRDTQYF
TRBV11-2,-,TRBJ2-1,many,TGTGCCAGCAGCTTAGAGGGCCCCTACAATGAGCAGTTCTTC,CASSLEGPYNEQFF
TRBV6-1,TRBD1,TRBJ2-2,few,TGTGCCAGCGACAGGGGGAACACCGGGGAGCTGTTTTTT,CASDRGNTGELFF
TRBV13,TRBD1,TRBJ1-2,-,TGTGCCAGCAGCCCGACAGGGGGCGGCTATGGCTACACCTTC,CASSPTGGGYGYTF
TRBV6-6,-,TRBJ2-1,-,TGTGCCAGCAGTTACCGTGGGGCGGGCAATGAGCAGTTCTTC,CASSYRGAGNEQFF
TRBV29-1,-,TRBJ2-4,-,TGCAGCGTTGAAGGTAGTACCAAAAACATTCAGTACTTC,CSVEGSTKNIQYF
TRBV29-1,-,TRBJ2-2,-,TGCAGCGCGTGGGGGACCACCGGGGAGCTGTTTTTT,CSAWGTTGELFF
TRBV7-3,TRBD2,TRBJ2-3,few,TGTGCCAGCAGCTTATCGGCTACTAGCGGGAGCTTCACAGATACGCAGTATTTT,CASSLSATSGSFTDTQYF
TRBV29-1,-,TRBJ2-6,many,TGCAGCGTTGGGGGGACTGTCACTGGGGCCAACGTCCTGACTTTC,CSVGGTVTGANVLTF
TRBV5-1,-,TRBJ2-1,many,TGCGCCAGCAGCTTGGACACGTACAATGAGCAGTTCTTC,CASSLDTYNEQFF
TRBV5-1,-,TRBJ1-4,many,TGCGCCAGCAGTCCTCTAGACCCATCTGAAAAACTGTTTTTT,CASSPLDPSEKLFF
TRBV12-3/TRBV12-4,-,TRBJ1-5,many,TGTGCCAGCAGTTTTCAGGGAAGCAATCAGCCCCAGCATTTT,CASSFQGSNQPQHF
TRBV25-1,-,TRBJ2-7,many,TGTGCCAGCAGTGAATTCTACGAGCAGTACTTC,CASSEFYEQYF
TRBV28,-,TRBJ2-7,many,TGTGCCAGCAGTTTTTTGGACAGCTCCTACGAGCAGTACTTC,CASSFLDSSYEQYF
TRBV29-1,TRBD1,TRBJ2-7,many,TGCAGCGCCAGGGGGCTCAAGGGAAACGAGCAGTACTTC,CSARGLKGNEQYF
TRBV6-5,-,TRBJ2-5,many,TGTGCCAGCAGTTACTCGGGACTCGCCAGGGGAGCGTCCGAGACCCAGTACTTC,CASSYSGLARGASETQYF
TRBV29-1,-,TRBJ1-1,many,TGCAGCGTTGAGTCGGGGACGATAACTGAAGCTTTCTTT,CSVESGTITEAFF
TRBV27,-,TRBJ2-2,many,TGTGCCAGCAGTTTATCCTTAGTAGCCGGGGAGCTGTTTTTT,CASSLSLVAGELFF